This TCR beta chain appears in the sequencing data of a study of CD8 T cells in Susac syndrome. Findings and caveats of the study: It was acknowledged in the study that the number of individuals who were included in its TCR sequencing and HLA analysis was relatively small.

The RNA input was roughly 0.45 to 1 ug, and it was reverse transcribed with random hexamers. MiXCR, applied by TCRdb to the immunoSEQ multiplex PCR reads, yields one record per CDR3 protein. Of around 200,000 distinct CDR3 sequences in the sample, 80% to 95% were seen once. Remarks on this clonotype: Its cognate antigen is unknown.

This CDR3 spans 15 amino acids. The V segment lost 4 bases and the J segment 8 bases; nucleotides outside the gene matches: 6. What was sequenced was CD8+ T cells from PBMCs. The receptor's source is a human donor with multiple sclerosis. The J gene is TRBJ2-1, the V gene TRBV12-3 or TRBV12-4; 12 bases are a match to TRBD1. Written as DNA, the CDR3 is TGTGCCAGCAGTTCAGGGACAGGGGGCTTCGATGAGCAGTTCTTC. Protein: CASSSGTGGFDEQFF.